This T cell receptor beta chain was identified during a study of blood T cells in healthy people across ages. This clonotype was counted between two and nine times. Its antigen is not known. In terms of origin and age, donors were healthy Caucasian individuals from Russia aged 6 to 90. Drawn from each donor were approximately 9.2 milliliters of peripheral blood. Study-level findings and limits: The recorded TCR beta diversity per million T cells decreased in a roughly linear manner with age.

V dropped 5 bases and J dropped 2 bases, with 22 bases sitting between them. The CDR3 is made up of 17 amino acids. CDR1 MNHNS and CDR2 SASEGT come from the germline V gene. Combining a sample-barcoded 5' primer with a J-beta primer mix, a second PCR ran for about 6 to 12 cycles. Every sample produced at least 2.5 million CDR3-containing paired-end reads. Each CDR3 protein gets one entry after TCRdb re-called the 5' RACE reads with MiXCR. The sample holds about 800,000 distinct CDR3 sequences, about 47% seen once. This rearrangement joins TRBV6-1 to TRBJ2-7; either TRBD1 or TRBD2 may fit D (5 bases each). Specimen: blood. The receptor was isolated from a man aged 80 or over in good health. In DNA form, the CDR3 reads TGTGCCAGCAGTCGCCTAGCTCAAGTGGGGCGTACCTACGAGCAGTACTTC. This sequence encodes CASSRLAQVGRTYEQYF.